Sequencing of this TCR beta chain was carried out in a study of blood T cell repertoires in COVID-19. Study at large: Sources were T cells, B-cell-depleted T cells, or PBMCs; the material itself was cDNA or gDNA.

Produced via immunoSEQ multiplex PCR; TCRdb's table is partial and in-frame only. The sample lists some 240,000 clones, about four fifths seen once, with roughly 3.1% in the top ten. This receptor was obtained from a middle-aged man who had recovered from COVID-19. The sequencing sample was made of PBMCs or T cells enriched from blood (not recorded which).

Here the CDR3 reads CASRAPSGTATYEQYF. CDR3 DNA sequence: TGTGCCAGCAGAGCACCCTCCGGGACAGCTACCTACGAGCAGTACTTC. This rearrangement joins TRBV6-4 to TRBJ2-7; 7 nucleotides match TRBD1. Germline-derived CDR1 and CDR2 are MRHNA and SNTAGT. The trim removed 6 bases at V and 2 bases at J, leaving 13 bases unmatched. The CDR3 runs 16 residues.